A selection of T cell receptor beta chains follows, all from one sample in a study of blood T cell repertoires in COVID-19. Clones were read by immunoSEQ multiplex PCR, and TCRdb kept only the in-frame ones, dropping some. The sample includes fewer than 250,000 clones, about nine tenths seen only once; the top ten take about 0.79%. The material sequenced was peripheral blood. Receptors were obtained from a man aged 25 to 40 with COVID-19, enrolled during active disease. CDR3s include the opening cysteine and the closing phenylalanine or tryptophan. Each record gives: J gene, V gene, CDR3 protein.

TRBJ1-6,TRBV9,CASSQHGGSSYNSPLHF
TRBJ1-2,TRBV18,CASSDFDGQANYGYTF
TRBJ1-2,TRBV28,CASTAGVNYGYTF
TRBJ1-6,TRBV28,CASGDLGGSYNSPLHF
TRBJ2-1,TRBV20-1,CSASQGGEQFF
TRBJ1-3,TRBV10-3,CAISGGSGSGNTIYF
TRBJ2-5,TRBV5-1,CASSLPGTGQETQYF
TRBJ2-4,TRBV18,CASSPSLRGYVAKNIQYF
TRBJ1-2,TRBV6-5,CASSSGTGFGYTF
TRBJ2-5,TRBV5-1,CASSGQGQETQYF
TRBJ2-5,TRBV3-1/TRBV3-2,CASSEGLAGETQYF
TRBJ2-1,TRBV19,CASSMRGAQGNEQFF
TRBJ2-2,TRBV5-5,CASSSEGRRNTGELFF
TRBJ2-7,TRBV6-5,CASSYDGFREQYF
TRBJ1-6,TRBV6-5,CASSSRGTTNSPLHF
TRBJ2-7,TRBV7-3,CASSLNPGGGIHEQYF
TRBJ2-5,TRBV7-7,CASSPDKETQYF
TRBJ1-3,TRBV2,CASSWTGGGNTIYF
TRBJ1-4,TRBV2,CASSGTGGDNEKLFF
TRBJ2-7,TRBV3-1/TRBV3-2,CASSQEIAGSPEQYF
TRBJ1-1,TRBV19,CASRSAAEAFF
TRBJ1-1,TRBV6-4,CASSAHGDTEAFF
TRBJ1-2,TRBV6-4,CASRSGTGGGYTF
TRBJ2-3,TRBV21-1,CASSVMAVHTDTQYF
TRBJ2-3,TRBV6-5,CASAGTSATDTQYF
TRBJ1-5,TRBV5-1,CASSLVSGNQPQHF
TRBJ1-1,TRBV7-3,CASSSLNGGTTEAFF
TRBJ2-7,TRBV2,CASSVNRGLLVYEQYF
TRBJ1-2,TRBV6-5,CASSTPRDRALYTF
TRBJ2-7,TRBV7-9,CASSSTGAPYEQYF
TRBJ1-2,TRBV19,CASSIQPGQGMGYTF
TRBJ2-1,TRBV5-1,CASSPGLAESSYNEQFF
TRBJ2-7,TRBV4-2,CASSQEYSGYHEQYF
TRBJ2-6,TRBV5-5,CASSLGRPISGANVLTF
TRBJ2-5,TRBV5-1,CASKIAGGRETQYF
TRBJ1-2,TRBV6-5,CASSYGAGGWGYTF